One sample yielded the 11 T cell receptor beta chains listed below, sequenced in a study of prognosis after radiotherapy for stage I lung cancer. Starting from genomic DNA, TCR beta CDR3 was amplified through two-round multiplex PCR. Round-one PCR had primers specific to each TRBV and TRBJ gene. TCRdb reprocessed the multiplex PCR reads with MiXCR, giving one entry per CDR3 protein. The data contain about 21,000 distinct CDR3 sequences, 40% to 45% of them seen just once; the ten biggest clones take up approximately 31%. The input for sequencing was PBMCs, taken before or after stereotactic body radiation therapy (not recorded which). These TCRs come from a donor aged 50 or older with non-small cell lung cancer.

V and J are TRBV12-3 or TRBV12-4 and TRBJ2-1; D is perhaps TRBD2 (7 bases). The V end was cut by 3 bases, the J end by 7 bases, with 16 bases between. The CDR3 sequence is 15 residues long. The CDR3 spells CASSFPGGRWNEQFF. The CDR3 DNA sequence: TGTGCCAGCAGTTTTCCGGGGGGCCGGTGGAATGAGCAGTTCTTC.

About this clonotype itself: A far bigger clonotype differs at one base, so this is likely a read error. Because the CDR3 is missing its conserved closing phenylalanine or tryptophan, this is likely a read error. J is TRBJ1-1 and V is TRBV6-2 or TRBV6-3; TRBD1 might be the D (5 bases). Germline-derived CDR1 and CDR2 are MNHEY and SVGEGT. V was trimmed by 2 bases and J by 5 bases, leaving 6 bases between them. This CDR3 is 12 amino acids long. The CDR3 sequence: CASSYGGTEAFL. Here the CDR3 DNA reads TGTGCCAGCAGTTACGGGGGTACTGAAGCTTTCCTT.

This clonotype showed up just once. A far larger clone lies a single base away; this is likely a read error. The chain recombines TRBV6-8 with TRBJ2-3, with D possibly TRBD2 on 6 matching bases. CDR3 length: 13 amino acids. From germline, CDR1 is MNHGY and CDR2 SAAAGT. Between the trimmed V and J ends, which lost 6 bases and 5 bases, there was a span of 12 bases. The CDR3 loop is CASRLSGEDTQYF. CDR3 DNA: TGTGCCAGCAGACTATCGGGAGAAGATACGCAGTATTTT.

This clonotype was observed once. The junction departs from the called germline gene at one end, perhaps through a read error. The gene calls are TRBV10-3 and TRBJ2-1, with 8 positions matching TRBD2. Germline CDR1 ENHRY, CDR2 SYGVKD. The CDR3 sequence is 16 residues long. The CDR3 nucleotides are TGTGCCATCATTGAGTCTTTTGCGGGAGGTTACAATGAGCAGTTCTTC. It translates to CAIIESFAGGYNEQFF.

Comment on this clonotype: This sequence is one base from a far larger clone and is likely a read error. The chain employs TRBV6-5 and TRBJ2-3, with D tentatively TRBD1 or TRBD2 (6 bases each). The germline V gene has CDR1 MNHEY and CDR2 SVGAGI. The ends were cut back, 2 bases at V and 0 bases at J, with 15 bases in the middle. The CDR3 sequence is 17 residues long. The CDR3 loop is CASSYRARGRSTDTQYF. Written as DNA, the CDR3 is TGTGCCAGCAGTTACAGAGCTCGGGGGCGCAGCACAGATACGCAGTATTTT.

This clonotype has only one observation. The chain recombines TRBV6-5 with TRBJ2-1, with a tentative D call TRBD1 (6 bases). Germline lookup yields CDR1 MNHEY and CDR2 SVGAGI. Trimming took 4 bases from V and 0 from J, leaving 13 bases between them. The length of the CDR3 is 16 residues. The CDR3 DNA sequence: TGTGCCAGCAGTTTAGACAGGCCGAGCTCCTACAATGAGCAGTTCTTC. Its translation: CASSLDRPSSYNEQFF.

Many counts were recorded for this clonotype. The gene calls are TRBV9 and TRBJ1-5, with 9 bases that match TRBD1. Germline V gene sequence: CDR1 SGDLS, CDR2 YYNGEE. CDR3 size: 15 residues. The ends lost 0 bases at V and 6 bases at J; junction bases unmatched: 4. DNA of the CDR3: TGTGCCAGCAGCGTAGATGGGACAGGGACTCAGCCCCAGCATTTT. Protein product: CASSVDGTGTQPQHF.

The chain couples TRBV27 to TRBJ2-3, with TRBD2 matching over 10 bases. The CDR3 length is 14 residues. Germline CDR1 and CDR2: MNHEY and SMNVEV (reference sequence). V lost 6 bases and J lost 5; bases outside the gene matches: 5. In DNA, the CDR3 is TGTGCCAGCAGGAGCGGGAGGGAGGGAGATACGCAGTATTTT. Protein: CASRSGREGDTQYF.

With respect to this clonotype: This may come from a read error, since a much larger clone is one base off. This chain connects TRBV10-2 to TRBJ2-5; D is undetermined. The V gene's germline CDR1 is WSHSY and CDR2 SAAADI. Trimming removed 3 bases from V and 4 bases from J, with 12 bases in between. The CDR3 sequence is 14 residues long. The CDR3 is CASSELSGPETQYF. As DNA, the CDR3 is TGCGCCAGCAGTGAACTATCGGGTCCAGAGACCCAGTACTTC.

This clonotype was recorded at least ten times. The genes are TRBV28 and TRBJ2-5; tentatively, D is TRBD1 (6 bases). CDR1 and CDR2 from the germline V gene are MDHEN and SYDVKM. CDR3 size: 16 residues. Trimming pared 1 base from V and 6 bases from J, leaving 18 bases between. CDR3 sequence (DNA): TGTGCCAGCAGTTTATCCCCCCGAACAGGGTCGAAGACCCAGTACTTC. Its protein product is CASSLSPRTGSKTQYF.

In its sample, this clonotype ranks as medium-sized (0.01 to 0.1%). The chain is built from TRBV20-1 and TRBJ1-1, with 8 bases identical to TRBD1. After removal of 3 bases from V and 5 bases from J, the junction contained 5 bases not matched to a gene. This CDR3 region has 13 residues. Germline CDR1 and CDR2: DFQATT and SNEGSKA (reference sequence). In nucleotides, the CDR3 is TGCAGTGCTAGTGAGACAGGGGAGACTGAAGCTTTCTTT. Translated, it gives CSASETGETEAFF.